This T cell receptor beta chain was sequenced during a study of blood T cell repertoires in COVID-19. The germline CDR1 and CDR2 sequences are SGHRS and YFSETQ. The CDR3 has 15 amino acids. After removal of 4 bases from V and 4 bases from J, the junction contained 6 bases not matched to a gene. Profiled with immunoSEQ multiplex PCR; TCRdb holds only in-frame clones, not every one. The sample yields approximately 80,000 clones, roughly four fifths seen once. The specimen sequenced was peripheral blood. The V call is TRBV5-1, the J call TRBJ2-1, with 9 bases aligning to TRBD2. This clonotype originated in a man between 60 and 75 years old with acute or convalescent COVID-19. CDR3 loop: CASSVGTSTYNEQFF. CDR3 sequence (DNA): TGCGCCAGCAGCGTGGGGACTAGCACTTACAATGAGCAGTTCTTC.